This T cell receptor beta chain was observed in a study of vaccination and CD4 T cells after COVID-19. Broader study findings: Vaccine-specific clones in convalescent patients were spike mono-reactive in 304 of 307 cases. SARS-CoV-2-reactive clonotypes showed a nonsignificant median rise from roughly 21 to 40.

The assay that was used to sequence DNA from cultured CD4+ T cells was the Oncomine TCR Beta short-read assay. Scientists extracted genomic DNA from CD4+ T cells grown in culture. TCRdb used MiXCR to reprocess the PCR reads, holding one entry per CDR3 protein. The sample lists approximately 9,800 distinct CDR3 sequences, around 40% occurring once. Germline V CDR1 and CDR2: LNHDA, SQIVND (reference sequence). This CDR3 is built from 14 residues. The V segment lost 6 bases and the J segment 2 bases; nucleotides outside the gene matches: 7. Sample treatment: approximately 10-day PBMC culture with coronavirus spike peptide pools or control peptides (ViraFEST assay). Unexposed donor CD4+ T cells predated the COVID-19 pandemic, collected 2011-2018. ViraFEST used peptide pools to expand antigen-specific T cells and subsequently sequenced their TCRs. This clonotype has a single count. Its matching antigen is unknown.

This chain joins TRBV19 and TRBJ2-7, with 7 positions matching TRBD2. The TCR sequence derives from a human donor in good health. Sequences were obtained from CD4+ T cells from blood, cultured in vitro. The CDR3 DNA reads TGTGCCAGTAGGGGGGGGGACCGAACCTACGAGCAGTACTTC. It yields the protein CASRGGDRTYEQYF.